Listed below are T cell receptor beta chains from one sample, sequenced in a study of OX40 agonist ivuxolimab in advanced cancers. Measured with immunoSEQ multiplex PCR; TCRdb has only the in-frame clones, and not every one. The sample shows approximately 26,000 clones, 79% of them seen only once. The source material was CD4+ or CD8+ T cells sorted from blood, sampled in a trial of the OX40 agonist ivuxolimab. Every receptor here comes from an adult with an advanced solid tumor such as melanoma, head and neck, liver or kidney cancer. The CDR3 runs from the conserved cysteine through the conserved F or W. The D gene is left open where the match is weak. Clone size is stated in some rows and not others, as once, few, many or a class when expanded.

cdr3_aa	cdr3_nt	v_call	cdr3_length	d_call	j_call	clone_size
CASSLSGGGATTEQYF	TGTGCCAGCAGTTTGTCGGGCGGGGGGGCCACGACCGAGCAGTACTTC	TRBV28	16	TRBD2	TRBJ2-7	NA
CASSFQGAKNIQYF	TGTGCCAGCAGTTTTCAGGGGGCCAAAAACATTCAGTACTTC	TRBV28	14	NA	TRBJ2-4	NA
CASSAPRQGSEQYF	TGTGCCAGTAGTGCACCGAGACAGGGATCCGAGCAGTACTTC	TRBV19	14	TRBD1	TRBJ2-7	NA
CASTGDRGAEAFF	TGTGCCAGCACTGGGGACAGGGGTGCAGAAGCTTTCTTT	TRBV2	13	TRBD1	TRBJ1-1	few
CASSFRERGLNYEQYF	TGCGCCAGCAGCTTCAGAGAGCGGGGGTTAAACTACGAGCAGTACTTC	TRBV5-1	16	TRBD2	TRBJ2-7	few
CAISESGTPSFYEQYF	TGTGCCATCAGTGAGTCCGGGACCCCTTCATTCTACGAGCAGTACTTC	TRBV10-3	16	NA	TRBJ2-7	NA
CASSFHLGQGYEQYF	TGTGCCAGCAGCTTCCACCTGGGACAGGGGTACGAGCAGTACTTC	TRBV5-5	15	TRBD1	TRBJ2-7	few
CAISSGTASTDTQYF	TGTGCCATCAGCTCCGGGACCGCGAGCACAGATACGCAGTATTTT	TRBV10-3	15	NA	TRBJ2-3	NA
CASSYQGQGGEKLFF	TGTGCCAGCAGTTACCAGGGGCAGGGAGGTGAAAAACTGTTTTTT	TRBV6-5	15	NA	TRBJ1-4	NA
CASKILFRLAGDYTGELFF	TGTGCCAGTAAAATATTATTTAGACTAGCGGGGGACTACACCGGGGAGCTGTTTTTT	TRBV19	19	TRBD2	TRBJ2-2	NA
CASSPTGERNYGYTF	TGTGCCAGCAGCCCGACAGGGGAGCGAAACTATGGCTACACCTTC	TRBV7-9	15	TRBD1	TRBJ1-2	NA
CASSSTGLAKNIQYF	TGTGCCAGCAGCTCGACAGGACTAGCCAAAAACATTCAGTACTTC	TRBV13	15	NA	TRBJ2-4	NA
CATSLGRVKNGNQPQHF	TGTGCCACCAGTTTAGGGAGGGTTAAAAATGGCAATCAGCCCCAGCATTTT	TRBV15	17	NA	TRBJ1-5	NA